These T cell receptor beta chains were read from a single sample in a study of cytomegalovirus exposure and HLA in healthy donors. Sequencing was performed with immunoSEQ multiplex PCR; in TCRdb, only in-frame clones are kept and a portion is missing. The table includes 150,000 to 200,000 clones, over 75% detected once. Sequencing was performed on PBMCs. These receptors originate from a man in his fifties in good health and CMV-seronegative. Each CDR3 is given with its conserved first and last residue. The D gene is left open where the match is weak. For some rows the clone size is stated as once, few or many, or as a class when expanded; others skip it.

cdr3_nt: TGCGCCAGCACCCGGGACAGGCGATACGAGCAGTACTTC
cdr3_aa: CASTRDRRYEQYF
v_call: TRBV10-2
clone_size: few
d_call: TRBD1
j_call: TRBJ2-7

cdr3_nt: TGTGCCAGCAGCGTAGCTGAACTAGCGGGGGGGAGCACAGATACGCAGTATTTT
cdr3_aa: CASSVAELAGGSTDTQYF
v_call: TRBV9
clone_size: once
d_call: TRBD2
j_call: TRBJ2-3

cdr3_nt: TGTGCCAGCAGCCTCCAAGGCCAGGGGGTTGCGACCTACGAGCAGTACTTC
cdr3_aa: CASSLQGQGVATYEQYF
v_call: TRBV27
clone_size: NA
d_call: TRBD1
j_call: TRBJ2-7

cdr3_nt: TGTGCCAGCAGCTTAGCGAGTAGCAATCAGCCCCAGCATTTT
cdr3_aa: CASSLASSNQPQHF
v_call: TRBV7-2
clone_size: once
d_call: NA
j_call: TRBJ1-5

cdr3_nt: TGTGCCAGCAGTGAAACGGTGAACACTGAAGCTTTCTTT
cdr3_aa: CASSETVNTEAFF
v_call: TRBV6-1
clone_size: NA
d_call: NA
j_call: TRBJ1-1

cdr3_nt: TGTGCCAGCGGAAAGGAAGGACAGGGGGCTAATGAAGCTTTCTTT
cdr3_aa: CASGKEGQGANEAFF
v_call: TRBV2
clone_size: NA
d_call: TRBD1
j_call: TRBJ1-1

cdr3_nt: TGTGCCAGCAGTTCGCCAGACTCTGGAAACACCATATATTTT
cdr3_aa: CASSSPDSGNTIYF
v_call: TRBV27
clone_size: NA
d_call: NA
j_call: TRBJ1-3

cdr3_nt: TGTGCCAGCAGCCTTGGCGGATCCCGCTATGGCTACACCTTC
cdr3_aa: CASSLGGSRYGYTF
v_call: TRBV14
clone_size: NA
d_call: NA
j_call: TRBJ1-2

cdr3_nt: TGCAGCGTAGGACGGGGTAGCAATCAGCCCCAGCATTTT
cdr3_aa: CSVGRGSNQPQHF
v_call: TRBV29-1
clone_size: NA
d_call: NA
j_call: TRBJ1-5

cdr3_nt: TGTGCCAGCAGCTTTTATACAGGGTCTGGAAACACCATATATTTT
cdr3_aa: CASSFYTGSGNTIYF
v_call: TRBV7-2
clone_size: NA
d_call: NA
j_call: TRBJ1-3

cdr3_nt: TGTGCCTGGAGTACTTCGGGGGGCCGAAATGAGCAGTTCTTC
cdr3_aa: CAWSTSGGRNEQFF
v_call: TRBV30
clone_size: NA
d_call: NA
j_call: TRBJ2-1

cdr3_nt: TGTGCCAGCAGCCTCTTTGGGACAGGGCCGGAGGTTAACTATGGCTACACCTTC
cdr3_aa: CASSLFGTGPEVNYGYTF
v_call: TRBV9
clone_size: NA
d_call: TRBD1
j_call: TRBJ1-2

cdr3_nt: TGTGCCAGCAGGGGGCCGGGGGGACACCGCGCAGGGGCCAACGTCCTGACTTTC
cdr3_aa: CASRGPGGHRAGANVLTF
v_call: TRBV9
clone_size: once
d_call: NA
j_call: TRBJ2-6

cdr3_nt: TGTGCCAGCAGCGTAGTGGCCAATGAGCAGTTCTTC
cdr3_aa: CASSVVANEQFF
v_call: TRBV9
clone_size: NA
d_call: NA
j_call: TRBJ2-1

cdr3_nt: TGTGCCAGCAGCGTAGCCGACACCGGGGAGCTGTTTTTT
cdr3_aa: CASSVADTGELFF
v_call: TRBV9
clone_size: NA
d_call: NA
j_call: TRBJ2-2

cdr3_nt: TGTGCCAGCAGCTTGATGAGGGTCCTGGGCAATCAGCCCCAGCATTTT
cdr3_aa: CASSLMRVLGNQPQHF
v_call: TRBV5-6
clone_size: NA
d_call: NA
j_call: TRBJ1-5

cdr3_nt: TGTGCCAGCTCACGGCGGGGGAAGGGGGACTATGGCTACACCTTC
cdr3_aa: CASSRRGKGDYGYTF
v_call: TRBV18
clone_size: NA
d_call: NA
j_call: TRBJ1-2

cdr3_nt: TGCAGCGTTGAAGACTCCACTAAAGCCAAAAACATTCAGTACTTC
cdr3_aa: CSVEDSTKAKNIQYF
v_call: TRBV29-1
clone_size: NA
d_call: NA
j_call: TRBJ2-4

cdr3_nt: TGTGCCACCGGGGGGACAGGGTTCGAAGCTTTCTTT
cdr3_aa: CATGGTGFEAFF
v_call: TRBV19
clone_size: NA
d_call: TRBD1
j_call: TRBJ1-1

cdr3_nt: TGTGCCAGCTCACCACCAACCGCGGAGCAGCCCCAGCATTTT
cdr3_aa: CASSPPTAEQPQHF
v_call: TRBV18
clone_size: NA
d_call: NA
j_call: TRBJ1-5

cdr3_nt: TGTGCCAGCAGTCGAAGTTTCCAGGGTAGCACTGAAGCTTTCTTT
cdr3_aa: CASSRSFQGSTEAFF
v_call: TRBV6-5
clone_size: NA
d_call: NA
j_call: TRBJ1-1

cdr3_nt: TGTGCCAGCAGTAGGGAGTTGGCAGATACGCAGTATTTT
cdr3_aa: CASSRELADTQYF
v_call: TRBV6-4
clone_size: NA
d_call: NA
j_call: TRBJ2-3

cdr3_nt: TGTGCCAGCAGTGAGCGGGGTAGAGATAATTCACCCCTCCACTTT
cdr3_aa: CASSERGRDNSPLHF
v_call: TRBV2
clone_size: NA
d_call: NA
j_call: TRBJ1-6

cdr3_nt: TGTGCCAGCAGCTCCCAGACTAGTTCTTCCTACGAGCAGTACTTC
cdr3_aa: CASSSQTSSSYEQYF
v_call: TRBV11-2
clone_size: NA
d_call: NA
j_call: TRBJ2-7

cdr3_nt: TGTGCCACCAGCAGAGAAGAGGACAGGGGGGCGTATTTT
cdr3_aa: CATSREEDRGAYF
v_call: TRBV15
clone_size: NA
d_call: TRBD1
j_call: TRBJ2-3

cdr3_nt: TGTGCTAGTGGATCCTCCAGGGGTACAGATACGCAGTATTTT
cdr3_aa: CASGSSRGTDTQYF
v_call: TRBV12-5
clone_size: NA
d_call: NA
j_call: TRBJ2-3

cdr3_nt: TGTGCCAGCAGCTCCAGGGCCGGGAACACTGAAGCTTTCTTT
cdr3_aa: CASSSRAGNTEAFF
v_call: TRBV7-9
clone_size: once
d_call: NA
j_call: TRBJ1-1

cdr3_nt: TGTGCTAGCAGCCCTAGCTCTGGGGCCAACGTCCTGACTTTC
cdr3_aa: CASSPSSGANVLTF
v_call: TRBV7-7
clone_size: NA
d_call: NA
j_call: TRBJ2-6

cdr3_nt: TGCAGCGTTGAAGATTACGAGGGTAGCCCTCGGTTCTTC
cdr3_aa: CSVEDYEGSPRFF
v_call: TRBV29-1
clone_size: once
d_call: NA
j_call: TRBJ2-1

cdr3_nt: TGCGCCAGCAGCTCCGCGGGGCAGGGTGCCTACAATGAGCAGTTCTTC
cdr3_aa: CASSSAGQGAYNEQFF
v_call: TRBV7-2
clone_size: NA
d_call: NA
j_call: TRBJ2-1

cdr3_nt: TGTGCCAGCAACGGAGCAGGGGGCCAGCCCCAGCATTTT
cdr3_aa: CASNGAGGQPQHF
v_call: TRBV6-5
clone_size: NA
d_call: TRBD1
j_call: TRBJ1-5

cdr3_nt: TGTGCCAGCAGCTTTGGACAGTACTACGAGCAGTACTTC
cdr3_aa: CASSFGQYYEQYF
v_call: TRBV11-2
clone_size: NA
d_call: NA
j_call: TRBJ2-7

cdr3_nt: TGTGCCAGCAGCGTAGGGAGCGGGGGGGCGGGGAATGAGCAGTTCTTC
cdr3_aa: CASSVGSGGAGNEQFF
v_call: TRBV9
clone_size: NA
d_call: TRBD2
j_call: TRBJ2-1

cdr3_nt: TGTGCCAGCAGCTTAACGAGTTGTGCAGGCAGCCGACGAGGCTACACCTTC
cdr3_aa: CASSLTSCAGSRRGYTF
v_call: TRBV7-3
clone_size: once
d_call: NA
j_call: TRBJ1-2

cdr3_nt: TGTGCCAGCAGCTTAAGCACCCCCAAGTACAATGAGCAGTTCTTC
cdr3_aa: CASSLSTPKYNEQFF
v_call: TRBV7-6
clone_size: NA
d_call: NA
j_call: TRBJ2-1

cdr3_nt: TGTGCCAGTAGTATTGGGAACAGGGGGCCGATCTATGGCTACACCTTC
cdr3_aa: CASSIGNRGPIYGYTF
v_call: TRBV19
clone_size: NA
d_call: TRBD1
j_call: TRBJ1-2

cdr3_nt: TGTGCCAGCAGCCAGGACAGGGGGAATTCACCCCTCCACTTT
cdr3_aa: CASSQDRGNSPLHF
v_call: TRBV7-9
clone_size: NA
d_call: TRBD1
j_call: TRBJ1-6

cdr3_nt: TGCGCCAGCAGCCAAGGGGGGCTGGAGACCCAGTACTTC
cdr3_aa: CASSQGGLETQYF
v_call: TRBV4-3
clone_size: NA
d_call: NA
j_call: TRBJ2-5

cdr3_nt: TGTGCCAGCAGTGAAGCGACAGGGAGGAACGGTCAGCCCCAGCATTTT
cdr3_aa: CASSEATGRNGQPQHF
v_call: TRBV6-1
clone_size: few
d_call: TRBD1
j_call: TRBJ1-5

cdr3_nt: TGTGCCAGCAGCAAACTAGCAGGGGGTGCCTATGGCTACACCTTC
cdr3_aa: CASSKLAGGAYGYTF
v_call: TRBV7-6
clone_size: NA
d_call: TRBD1
j_call: TRBJ1-2

cdr3_nt: TGTGCCAGCAGCTTTGCGAACAGGGCCACCGGGGAGCTGTTTTTT
cdr3_aa: CASSFANRATGELFF
v_call: TRBV7-2
clone_size: once
d_call: NA
j_call: TRBJ2-2

cdr3_nt: TGCGCCAGCAGCCAAGTGGAGAGGGGCAATCAGCCCCAGCATTTT
cdr3_aa: CASSQVERGNQPQHF
v_call: TRBV4-1
clone_size: few
d_call: NA
j_call: TRBJ1-5

cdr3_nt: TGTGCCAGCAGCCGGACACCCCAAGAGACCCAGTACTTC
cdr3_aa: CASSRTPQETQYF
v_call: TRBV7-3
clone_size: few
d_call: NA
j_call: TRBJ2-5

cdr3_nt: TGTGCCAGCAGCGTTACGGGACAAGGAGAAAAACTGTTTTTT
cdr3_aa: CASSVTGQGEKLFF
v_call: TRBV6-1
clone_size: few
d_call: NA
j_call: TRBJ1-4

cdr3_nt: TGTGCCAGCAGTGAAGTTCGGGGAATCTCTGGAAACACCATATATTTT
cdr3_aa: CASSEVRGISGNTIYF
v_call: TRBV6-1
clone_size: NA
d_call: NA
j_call: TRBJ1-3

cdr3_nt: TGTGCCAGCATAGGGGACGGGAGGCCTGAAGCTTTCTTT
cdr3_aa: CASIGDGRPEAFF
v_call: TRBV2
clone_size: NA
d_call: NA
j_call: TRBJ1-1

cdr3_nt: TGTGCCAGCAGCTTTCAGCGGTCCACAGATACGCAGTATTTT
cdr3_aa: CASSFQRSTDTQYF
v_call: TRBV5-4
clone_size: NA
d_call: NA
j_call: TRBJ2-3

cdr3_nt: TGCAGCGTGGGGGGACGGTTGAGCTCCTACGAGCAGTACTTC
cdr3_aa: CSVGGRLSSYEQYF
v_call: TRBV29-1
clone_size: NA
d_call: NA
j_call: TRBJ2-7

cdr3_nt: TGCGCCAGCAGTGATGGGGGCTCGAACACTGAAGCTTTCTTT
cdr3_aa: CASSDGGSNTEAFF
v_call: TRBV10-1
clone_size: NA
d_call: NA
j_call: TRBJ1-1

cdr3_nt: TGTGCCAGCAGCTTAGGGACAGAAATTTACAATGAGCAGTTCTTC
cdr3_aa: CASSLGTEIYNEQFF
v_call: TRBV11-3
clone_size: few
d_call: NA
j_call: TRBJ2-1

cdr3_nt: TGTGCCAGCAGTCCCGGGACAGCTGAAGCTTTCTTT
cdr3_aa: CASSPGTAEAFF
v_call: TRBV27
clone_size: NA
d_call: TRBD1
j_call: TRBJ1-1